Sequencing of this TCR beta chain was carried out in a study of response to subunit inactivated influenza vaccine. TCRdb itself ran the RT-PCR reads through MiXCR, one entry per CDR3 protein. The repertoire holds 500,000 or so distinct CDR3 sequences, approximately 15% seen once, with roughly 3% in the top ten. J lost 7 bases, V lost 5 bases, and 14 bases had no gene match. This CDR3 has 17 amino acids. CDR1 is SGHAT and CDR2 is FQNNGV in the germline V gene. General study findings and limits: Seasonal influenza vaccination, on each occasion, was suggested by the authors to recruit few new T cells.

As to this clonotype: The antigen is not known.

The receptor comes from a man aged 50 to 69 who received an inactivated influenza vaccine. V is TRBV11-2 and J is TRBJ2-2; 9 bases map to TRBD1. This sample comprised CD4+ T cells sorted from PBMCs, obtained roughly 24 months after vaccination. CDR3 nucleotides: TGTGCCAGCAGCCCCTGGAGGGGGACAGGGAATATCGGGGAGCTGTTTTTT. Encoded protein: CASSPWRGTGNIGELFF.